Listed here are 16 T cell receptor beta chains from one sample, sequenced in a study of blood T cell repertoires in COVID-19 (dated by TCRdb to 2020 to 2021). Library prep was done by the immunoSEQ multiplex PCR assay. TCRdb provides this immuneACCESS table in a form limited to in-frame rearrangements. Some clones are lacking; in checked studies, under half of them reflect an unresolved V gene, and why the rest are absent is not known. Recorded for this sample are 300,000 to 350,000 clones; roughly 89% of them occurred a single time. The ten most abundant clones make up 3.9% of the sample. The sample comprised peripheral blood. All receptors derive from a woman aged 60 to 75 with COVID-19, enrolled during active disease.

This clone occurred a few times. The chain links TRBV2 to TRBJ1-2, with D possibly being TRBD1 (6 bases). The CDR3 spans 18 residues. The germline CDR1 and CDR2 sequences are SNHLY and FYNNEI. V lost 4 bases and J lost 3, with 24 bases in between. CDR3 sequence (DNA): TGTGCCAGCAGTGGTGTTCGACAGGACCTTACTGGGGACTATGGCTACACCTTC. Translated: CASSGVRQDLTGDYGYTF.

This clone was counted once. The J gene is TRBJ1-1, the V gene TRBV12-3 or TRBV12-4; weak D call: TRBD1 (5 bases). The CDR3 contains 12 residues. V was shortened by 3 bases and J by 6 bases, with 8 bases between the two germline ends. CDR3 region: CASSFTGAEAFF. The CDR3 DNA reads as TGTGCCAGCAGTTTTACAGGAGCTGAAGCTTTCTTT.

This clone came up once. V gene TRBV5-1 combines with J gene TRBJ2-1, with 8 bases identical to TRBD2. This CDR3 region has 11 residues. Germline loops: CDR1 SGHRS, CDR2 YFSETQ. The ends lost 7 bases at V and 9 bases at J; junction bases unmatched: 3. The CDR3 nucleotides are TGCGCCAGCCTTAGCGGGGTTGAGCAGTTCTTC. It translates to CASLSGVEQFF.

The CDR3 spells CASSLKSGTPYEQYF. As DNA, the CDR3 is TGTGCCAGCAGCTTAAAATCCGGGACACCCTACGAGCAGTACTTC. The chain recombines TRBV5-4 with TRBJ2-7; weak D call: TRBD1 (6 bases). The germline V gene encodes CDR1 SGHNT and CDR2 YYREEE (reference sequence). V was clipped by 2 bases and J by 2 bases, with 14 bases between them. CDR3 length equals 15 residues.

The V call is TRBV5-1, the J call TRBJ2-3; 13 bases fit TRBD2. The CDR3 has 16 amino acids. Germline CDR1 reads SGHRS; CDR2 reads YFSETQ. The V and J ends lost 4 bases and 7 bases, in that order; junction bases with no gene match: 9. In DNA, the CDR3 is TGCGCCAGCAGCGGGTGGACTAGCGGGGGTTTGAATACGCAGTATTTT. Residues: CASSGWTSGGLNTQYF.

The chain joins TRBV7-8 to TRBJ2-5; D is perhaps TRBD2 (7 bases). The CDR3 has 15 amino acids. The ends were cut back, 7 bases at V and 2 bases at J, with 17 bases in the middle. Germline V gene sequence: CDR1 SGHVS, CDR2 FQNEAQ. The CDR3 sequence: CASTYREGGQETQYF. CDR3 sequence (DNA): TGTGCCAGCACCTATAGGGAGGGGGGGCAAGAGACCCAGTACTTC.

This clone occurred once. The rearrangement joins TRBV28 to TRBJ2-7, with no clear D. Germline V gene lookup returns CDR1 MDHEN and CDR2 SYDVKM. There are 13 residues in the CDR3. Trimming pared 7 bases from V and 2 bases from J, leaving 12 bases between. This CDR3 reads CASNPSGPYEQYF. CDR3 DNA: TGTGCCAGCAACCCTTCAGGCCCCTACGAGCAGTACTTC.

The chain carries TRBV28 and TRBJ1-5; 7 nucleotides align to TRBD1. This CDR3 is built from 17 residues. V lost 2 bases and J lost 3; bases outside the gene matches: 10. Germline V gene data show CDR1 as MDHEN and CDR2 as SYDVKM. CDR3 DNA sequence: TGTGCCAGCAGTTTAATAGGAGGGGGCCAACCCAATCAGCCCCAGCATTTT. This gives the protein CASSLIGGGQPNQPQHF.

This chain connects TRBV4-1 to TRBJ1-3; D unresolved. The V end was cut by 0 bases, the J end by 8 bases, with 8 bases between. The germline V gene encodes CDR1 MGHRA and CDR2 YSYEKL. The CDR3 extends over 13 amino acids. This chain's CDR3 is CASSQEGRDTIYF. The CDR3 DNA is TGCGCCAGCAGCCAAGAAGGGAGGGACACCATATATTTT.

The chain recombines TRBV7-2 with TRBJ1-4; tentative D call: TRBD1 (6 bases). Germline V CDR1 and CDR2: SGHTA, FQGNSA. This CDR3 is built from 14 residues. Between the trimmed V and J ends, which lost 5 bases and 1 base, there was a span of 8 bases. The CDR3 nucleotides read TGTGCCAGCAGCCCGGACAGAACTAATGAAAAACTGTTTTTT. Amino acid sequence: CASSPDRTNEKLFF.

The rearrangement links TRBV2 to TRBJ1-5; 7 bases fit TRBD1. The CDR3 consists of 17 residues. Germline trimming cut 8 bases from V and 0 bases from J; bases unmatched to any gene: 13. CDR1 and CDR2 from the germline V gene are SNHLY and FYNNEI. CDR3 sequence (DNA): TGTGCCAGCGCGGGCCGGGACAGTCCCTATAGCAATCAGCCCCAGCATTTT. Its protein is CASAGRDSPYSNQPQHF.

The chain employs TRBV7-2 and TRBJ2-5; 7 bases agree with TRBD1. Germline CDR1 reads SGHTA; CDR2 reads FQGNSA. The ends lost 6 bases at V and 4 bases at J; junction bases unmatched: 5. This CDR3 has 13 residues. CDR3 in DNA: TGTGCCAGCAGTTCGGGACAGCGAGAGACCCAGTACTTC. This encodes CASSSGQRETQYF.

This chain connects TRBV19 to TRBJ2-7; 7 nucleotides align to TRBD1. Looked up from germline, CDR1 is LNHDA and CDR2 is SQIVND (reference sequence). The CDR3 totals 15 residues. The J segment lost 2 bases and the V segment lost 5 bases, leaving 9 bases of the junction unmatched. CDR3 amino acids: CASSSQDRPPYEQYF. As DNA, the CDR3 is TGTGCCAGTAGTTCCCAGGACAGGCCCCCCTACGAGCAGTACTTC.

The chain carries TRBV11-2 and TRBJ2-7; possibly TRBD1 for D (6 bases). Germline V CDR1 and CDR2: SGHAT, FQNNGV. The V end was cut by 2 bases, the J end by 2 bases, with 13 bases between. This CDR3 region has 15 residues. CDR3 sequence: CASSLSGVPTYEQYF. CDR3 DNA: TGTGCCAGCAGCTTATCAGGGGTCCCCACCTACGAGCAGTACTTC. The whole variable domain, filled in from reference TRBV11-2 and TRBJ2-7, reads EAGVAQSPRYKIIEKRQSVAFWCNPISGHATLYWYQQILGQGPKLLIQFQNNGVVDDSQLPKDRFSAERLKGVDSTLKIQPAKLEDSAVYLCASSLSGVPTYEQYFGPGTRLTVT.

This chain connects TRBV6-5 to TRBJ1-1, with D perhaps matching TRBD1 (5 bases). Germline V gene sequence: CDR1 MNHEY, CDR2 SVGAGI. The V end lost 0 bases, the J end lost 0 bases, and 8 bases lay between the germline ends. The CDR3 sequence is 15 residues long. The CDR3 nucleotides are TGTGCCAGCAGTTACTCGAGACAGTTGAACACTGAAGCTTTCTTT. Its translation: CASSYSRQLNTEAFF.

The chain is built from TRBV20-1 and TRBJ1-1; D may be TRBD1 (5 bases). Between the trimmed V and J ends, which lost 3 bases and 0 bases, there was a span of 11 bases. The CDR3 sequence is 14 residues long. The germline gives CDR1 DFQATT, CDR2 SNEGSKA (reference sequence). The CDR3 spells CSASRRGLNTEAFF. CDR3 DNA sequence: TGCAGTGCTAGTCGGCGGGGCTTGAACACTGAAGCTTTCTTT.